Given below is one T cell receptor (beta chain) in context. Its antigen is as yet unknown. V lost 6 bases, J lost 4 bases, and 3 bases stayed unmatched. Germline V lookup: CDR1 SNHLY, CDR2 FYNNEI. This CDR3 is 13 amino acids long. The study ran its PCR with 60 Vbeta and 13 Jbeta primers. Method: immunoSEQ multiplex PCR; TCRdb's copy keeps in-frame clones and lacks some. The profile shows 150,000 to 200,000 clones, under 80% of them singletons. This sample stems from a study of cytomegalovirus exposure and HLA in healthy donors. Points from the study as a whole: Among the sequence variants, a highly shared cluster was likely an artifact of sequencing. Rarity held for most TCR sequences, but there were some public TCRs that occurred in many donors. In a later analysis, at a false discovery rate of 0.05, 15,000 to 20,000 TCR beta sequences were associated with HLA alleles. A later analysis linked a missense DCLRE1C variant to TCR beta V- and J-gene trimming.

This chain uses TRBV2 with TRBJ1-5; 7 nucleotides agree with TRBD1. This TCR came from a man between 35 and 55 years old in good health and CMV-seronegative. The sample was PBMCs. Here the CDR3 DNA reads TGTGCCAGCAGAGAGACAGGGAATCAGCCCCAGCATTTT. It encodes CASRETGNQPQHF.